Each of the 20 T cell receptor beta chains below was sequenced from the same sample in a study of long-term antiretroviral therapy in people with HIV. With survey level as its setting, the immunoSEQ assay was v3.0. The table came from immunoSEQ multiplex PCR; TCRdb's copy has only in-frame clones and leaves some out. The repertoire consists of 25,000 to 35,000 clones, with approximately 91% occurring once and the leading ten covering almost 7.5%. Sequencing used unsorted PBMCs, obtained approximately 5 years before starting antiretroviral therapy. Receptors were obtained from a man aged 45 to 65 with HIV.

This clone was seen more than once but under ten times. The rearrangement joins TRBV5-1 to TRBJ1-2; D not certain. The V end was cut by 2 bases, the J end by 2 bases, with 16 bases between. The CDR3 contains 16 residues. From germline, CDR1 is SGHRS and CDR2 YFSETQ. For the CDR3, the DNA is TGCGCCAGCAGCTTCGGCTCCAACTCCTTCAACTATGGCTACACCTTC. It yields the protein CASSFGSNSFNYGYTF.

The chain recombines TRBV6-5 with TRBJ2-7, with 13 bases that match TRBD2. The CDR3 consists of 13 residues. The germline CDR1 and CDR2 sequences are MNHEY and SVGAGI. The ends lost 11 bases at V and 5 bases at J; junction bases unmatched: 6. The CDR3 loop is CAARTSGSHEQYF. As DNA, the CDR3 is TGTGCCGCTCGGACTAGCGGGAGCCACGAGCAGTACTTC.

This chain connects TRBV18 to TRBJ2-7, with TRBD2 matching over 9 bases. The CDR3 length is 14 residues. V lost 3 bases to trimming and J lost 4 bases; unmatched junction nucleotides: 4. Germline CDR1 is KGHSH and CDR2 is LQKENI. For the CDR3, the DNA is TGTGCCAGCTCACCCGTTAGCGGGGGTTACGAGCAGTACTTC. It is translated as CASSPVSGGYEQYF.

The chain recombines TRBV29-1 with TRBJ2-1; 7 bases line up with TRBD2. Per the germline V gene, CDR1 is SQVTM and CDR2 is ANQGSEA. V trimming: 0 bases; J trimming: 4 bases; junction bases outside the gene matches: 9. The length of the CDR3 is 16 residues. The CDR3 is CSVEDTGHGGYNEQFF. Here the CDR3 DNA reads TGCAGCGTTGAAGACACGGGCCACGGGGGGTACAATGAGCAGTTCTTC.

The chain carries TRBV27 and TRBJ2-1; 14 nucleotides line up with TRBD2. CDR3 length: 15 amino acids. The junction had 2 bases not matched to a gene; V was cut back by 6 bases and J by 4 bases. Germline CDR1 reads MNHEY; CDR2 reads SMNVEV (reference sequence). The CDR3 is CASRWTSGGYNEQFF. In nucleotides, the CDR3 is TGTGCCAGCAGATGGACTAGCGGGGGGTACAATGAGCAGTTCTTC.

This rearrangement joins TRBV9 to TRBJ2-7, with 11 nucleotides matching TRBD2. CDR1 is SGDLS and CDR2 is YYNGEE in the germline V gene. This CDR3 has 15 residues. J was trimmed by 2 bases and V by 4 bases; bases with no gene match: 5. The DNA of the CDR3 is TGTGCCAGCAGCCCTCGACTAGCGGGGACCTACGAGCAGTACTTC. Protein sequence: CASSPRLAGTYEQYF. Supplemented by reference TRBV9 and TRBJ2-7, the full variable domain reads DSGVTQTPKHLITATGQRVTLRCSPRSGDLSVYWYQQSLDQGLQFLIQYYNGEERAKGNILERFSAQQFPDLHSELNLSSLELGDSALYFCASSPRLAGTYEQYFGPGTRLTVT.

The chain links TRBV5-1 to TRBJ2-2; no reliable D call. The CDR3 contains 13 residues. Per germline, CDR1 SGHRS and CDR2 YFSETQ. With 0 bases removed from V and 6 bases from J, the gap between germline ends came to 6 bases. The CDR3 region has the DNA TGCGCCAGCAGCTTGGAGAATCCCGGGGAGCTGTTTTTT. Its translation is CASSLENPGELFF. The variable domain in full, with the rest retrieved from reference TRBV5-1 and TRBJ2-2, is KAGVTQTPRYLIKTRGQQVTLSCSPISGHRSVSWYQQTPGQGLQFLFEYFSETQRNKGNFPGRFSGRQFSNSRSEMNVSTLELGDSALYLCASSLENPGELFFGEGSRLTVL.

In DNA, the CDR3 is TGTGCCAGTAGTGTCCGAGGACAGGGAGCTGAGAATGGCTACACCTTC. Amino acid sequence: CASSVRGQGAENGYTF. This rearrangement joins TRBV19 to TRBJ1-2; 8 nucleotides line up with TRBD1. The CDR3 length is 16 residues. Germline CDR1 reads LNHDA; CDR2 reads SQIVND (reference sequence). Trimming removed 5 bases from V and 6 bases from J; junction bases left unmatched: 14.

J is TRBJ2-3 and V is TRBV5-1; D not resolved. Deletions cut 3 bases from V and 0 bases from J, with 14 bases between. The CDR3 has 16 residues. Germline V gene lookup returns CDR1 SGHRS and CDR2 YFSETQ. The CDR3 DNA sequence: TGCGCCAGCAGCTCGCCGGTCCAAACTAGCACAGATACGCAGTATTTT. Translating it yields CASSSPVQTSTDTQYF.

The rearrangement uses TRBV18 and TRBJ1-1; D is uncertain. Per the germline V gene, CDR1 is KGHSH and CDR2 is LQKENI. Trimming removed 5 bases at V and 5 bases at J, with 18 bases between. The CDR3 has 15 amino acids. The CDR3 is CASSGLRGLGTEAFF. DNA for the CDR3: TGTGCCAGCTCAGGGTTGCGGGGTTTAGGGACTGAAGCTTTCTTT.

V usage is TRBV5-6 and J usage is TRBJ2-1; D is ambiguous. The CDR3 extends over 14 amino acids. Germline CDR1 and CDR2: SGHDT and YYEEEE. V gave up 1 base and J gave up 2 bases, with 7 bases separating them. DNA for the CDR3: TGTGCCAGCAGCTTGATCGGAGCCTACAATGAGCAGTTCTTC. Translating gives CASSLIGAYNEQFF.

This rearrangement joins TRBV28 to TRBJ1-2; perhaps TRBD1 as D (5 bases). The CDR3 covers 14 residues. V lost 5 bases and J 4 bases, leaving 14 bases between the germline ends. Per germline, CDR1 MDHEN and CDR2 SYDVKM. CDR3 amino acids: CASSINRSAYGYTF. CDR3 DNA: TGTGCCAGCAGTATCAACAGGTCTGCCTATGGCTACACCTTC.

V gene TRBV30 combines with J gene TRBJ2-5, with no clear D. Trimming took 5 bases from V and 2 from J, leaving 9 bases between them. Germline V gives CDR1 GTSNPN, CDR2 SVGIG (reference sequence). The CDR3 has 12 residues. The CDR3 loop is CAWENGQETQYF. The CDR3 nucleotides read TGTGCCTGGGAGAACGGACAAGAGACCCAGTACTTC.

Here the CDR3 DNA reads TGTGCCAGCAGCCTCAATATGAACACTGAAGCTTTCTTT. Its protein product is CASSLNMNTEAFF. V is TRBV2 and J is TRBJ1-1, with D uncertain. The germline V gene has CDR1 SNHLY and CDR2 FYNNEI. The CDR3 loop spans 13 amino acids. V was shortened by 6 bases and J by 0 bases, with 8 bases between the two germline ends.

CDR3 protein: CATRSQGRADTQYF. CDR3 DNA sequence: TGTGCCACCCGATCCCAGGGTCGCGCAGATACGCAGTATTTT. The chain combines TRBV10-3 with TRBJ2-3; a weak D match, TRBD1 (5 bases). With 10 bases removed from V and 4 bases from J, the gap between germline ends came to 18 bases. Germline V gene sequence: CDR1 ENHRY, CDR2 SYGVKD. This CDR3 region has 14 residues.

The genes are TRBV5-1 and TRBJ1-2; D unclear. The CDR3 has 16 residues. Germline V lookup: CDR1 SGHRS, CDR2 YFSETQ. The ends were cut back, 1 base at V and 1 base at J, with 14 bases in the middle. The CDR3 coding sequence is TGCGCCAGCAGCTTGACGGGGTTCCCGCTTAACTATGGCTACACCTTC. Encoded protein: CASSLTGFPLNYGYTF.

The V and J genes are TRBV2 and TRBJ1-3; D call uncertain. The CDR3 is 15 amino acids. Trimming removed 8 bases at V and 0 bases at J, with 14 bases between. Per germline, CDR1 SNHLY and CDR2 FYNNEI. CDR3 DNA: TGTGCCAGCCAACTCGGGGTTAACTCTGGAAACACCATATATTTT. Protein product: CASQLGVNSGNTIYF.

This clone showed up just a few times. The chain links TRBV6-5 to TRBJ1-4; D not certain. Germline lookup yields CDR1 MNHEY and CDR2 SVGAGI. The CDR3 is 14 residues long. The V and J ends lost 5 bases and 8 bases respectively, with 15 bases between them. CDR3 coding DNA: TGTGCCAGCAGTCCCCGCGCTGGCTGGGAAAAACTGTTTTTT. This sequence encodes CASSPRAGWEKLFF.

The chain recombines TRBV6-5 with TRBJ1-4; D is uncertain. V was trimmed by 5 bases and J by 6 bases, leaving 10 bases between them. CDR1 MNHEY and CDR2 SVGAGI come from the germline V gene. The CDR3 covers 13 residues. The CDR3 nucleotides read TGTGCCAGCAGTGCAGACGGTTATGAAAAACTGTTTTTT. Protein product: CASSADGYEKLFF.

V is TRBV10-3 and J is TRBJ2-3; 8 bases map to TRBD1. The CDR3 runs to 14 residues. CDR1 ENHRY and CDR2 SYGVKD come from the germline V gene. V shed 3 bases and J 4 bases; nucleotides not matched to a gene: 3. CDR3 coding DNA: TGTGCCATCAGTGAACAGGGGGTCCCAGATACGCAGTATTTT. Protein sequence: CAISEQGVPDTQYF.